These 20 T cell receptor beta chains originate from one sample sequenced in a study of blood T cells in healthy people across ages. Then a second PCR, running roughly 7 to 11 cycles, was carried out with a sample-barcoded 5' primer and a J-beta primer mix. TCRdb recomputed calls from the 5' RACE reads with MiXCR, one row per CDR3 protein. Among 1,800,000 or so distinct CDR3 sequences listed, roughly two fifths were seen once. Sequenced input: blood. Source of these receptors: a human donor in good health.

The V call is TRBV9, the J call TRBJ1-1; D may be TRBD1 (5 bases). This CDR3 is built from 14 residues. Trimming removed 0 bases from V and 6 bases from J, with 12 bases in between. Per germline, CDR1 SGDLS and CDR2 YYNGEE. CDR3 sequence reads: CASSVGRAGAEAFF. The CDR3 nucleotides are TGTGCCAGCAGCGTAGGTCGGGCGGGGGCTGAAGCTTTCTTT.

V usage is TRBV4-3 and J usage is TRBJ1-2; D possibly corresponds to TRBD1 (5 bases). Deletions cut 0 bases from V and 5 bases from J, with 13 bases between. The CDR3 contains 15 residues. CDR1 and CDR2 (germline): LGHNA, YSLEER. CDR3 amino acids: CASSQDTGTVYGYTF. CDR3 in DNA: TGCGCCAGCAGCCAAGATACTGGGACCGTATATGGCTACACCTTC.

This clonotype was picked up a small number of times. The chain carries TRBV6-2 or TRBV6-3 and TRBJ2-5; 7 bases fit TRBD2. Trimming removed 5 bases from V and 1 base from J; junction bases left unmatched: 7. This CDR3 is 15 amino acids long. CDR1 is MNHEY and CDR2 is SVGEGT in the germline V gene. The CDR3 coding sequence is TGTGCCAGCAGTGGACTAGGCGTACCCCAAGAGACCCAGTACTTC. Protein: CASSGLGVPQETQYF.

The CDR3 protein is CSVFSGNEQFF. CDR3 bases: TGCAGCGTTTTCTCTGGGAATGAGCAGTTCTTC. V and J are TRBV29-1 and TRBJ2-1; D unclear. Trimming shortened V by 5 bases and J by 7 bases, and 9 bases separated the two germline ends. This CDR3 region has 11 residues. The germline gives CDR1 SQVTM, CDR2 ANQGSEA.

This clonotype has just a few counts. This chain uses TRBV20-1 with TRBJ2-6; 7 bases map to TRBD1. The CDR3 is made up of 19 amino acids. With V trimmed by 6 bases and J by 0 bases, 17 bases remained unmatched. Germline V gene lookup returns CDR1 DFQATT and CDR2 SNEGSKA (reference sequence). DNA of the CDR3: TGCAGTGCGCAGATCACAGGGGCCCGAATCCACTCTGGGGCCAACGTCCTGACTTTC. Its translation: CSAQITGARIHSGANVLTF.

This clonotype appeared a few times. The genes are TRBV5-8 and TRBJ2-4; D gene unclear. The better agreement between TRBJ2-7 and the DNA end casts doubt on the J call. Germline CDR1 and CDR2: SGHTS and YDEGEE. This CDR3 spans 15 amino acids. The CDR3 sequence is CASRLRRILGGEQYF. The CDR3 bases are TGTGCCAGCAGATTACGACGGATACTTGGCGGCGAGCAGTACTTC.

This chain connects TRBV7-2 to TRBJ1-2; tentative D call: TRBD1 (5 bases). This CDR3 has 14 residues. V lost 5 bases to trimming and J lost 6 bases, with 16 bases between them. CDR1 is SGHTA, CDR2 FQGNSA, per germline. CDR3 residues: CASSRVGLGDGYTF. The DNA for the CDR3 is TGTGCCAGCAGCAGGGTCGGCTTAGGGGATGGCTACACCTTC.

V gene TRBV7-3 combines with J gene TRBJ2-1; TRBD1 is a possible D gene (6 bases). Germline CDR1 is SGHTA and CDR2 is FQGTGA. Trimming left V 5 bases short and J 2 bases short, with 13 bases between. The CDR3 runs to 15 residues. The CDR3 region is CASSHGQSAYNEQFF. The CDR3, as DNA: TGTGCCAGCAGCCACGGACAGAGCGCCTACAATGAGCAGTTCTTC.

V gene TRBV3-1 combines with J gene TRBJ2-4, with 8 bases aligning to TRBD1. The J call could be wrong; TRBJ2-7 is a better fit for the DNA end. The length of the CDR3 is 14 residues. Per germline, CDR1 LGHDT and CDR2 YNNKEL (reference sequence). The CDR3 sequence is CASSRMTGDYEQYF. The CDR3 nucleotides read TGTGCCAGCAGCCGGATGACAGGGGACTACGAGCAGTACTTC.

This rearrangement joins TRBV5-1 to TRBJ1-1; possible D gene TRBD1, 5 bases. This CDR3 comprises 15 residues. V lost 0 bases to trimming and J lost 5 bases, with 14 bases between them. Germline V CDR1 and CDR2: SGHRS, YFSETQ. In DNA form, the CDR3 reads TGCGCCAGCAGCTTGGCGATTCAGGGAAGGACTGAAGCTTTCTTT. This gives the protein CASSLAIQGRTEAFF.

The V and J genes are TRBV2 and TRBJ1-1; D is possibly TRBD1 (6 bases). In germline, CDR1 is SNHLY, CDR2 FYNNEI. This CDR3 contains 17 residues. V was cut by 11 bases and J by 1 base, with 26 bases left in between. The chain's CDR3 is CAGRRRRGNPSNTEAFF. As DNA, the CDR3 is TGTGCCGGGCGAAGAAGGAGGGGGAATCCGTCGAACACTGAAGCTTTCTTT. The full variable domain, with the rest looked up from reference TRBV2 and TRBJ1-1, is EPEVTQTPSHQVTQMGQEVILRCVPISNHLYFYWYRQILGQKVEFLVSFYNNEISEKSEIFDDQFSVERPDGSNFTLKIRSTKLEDSAMYFCAGRRRRGNPSNTEAFFGQGTRLTVV.

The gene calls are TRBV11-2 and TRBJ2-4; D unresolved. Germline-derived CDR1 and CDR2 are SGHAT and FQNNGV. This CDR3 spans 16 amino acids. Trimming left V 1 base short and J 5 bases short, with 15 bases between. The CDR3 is CASSLAPLGTQNIQYF. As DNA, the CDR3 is TGTGCCAGCAGCTTAGCCCCTCTGGGCACCCAAAACATTCAGTACTTC.

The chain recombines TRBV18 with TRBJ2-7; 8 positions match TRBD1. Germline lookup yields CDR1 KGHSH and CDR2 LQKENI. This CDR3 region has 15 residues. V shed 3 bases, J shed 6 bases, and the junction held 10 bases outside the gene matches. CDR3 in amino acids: CASSPDREAISEQYF. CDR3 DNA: TGTGCCAGCTCACCGGACAGGGAGGCGATTAGCGAGCAGTACTTC.

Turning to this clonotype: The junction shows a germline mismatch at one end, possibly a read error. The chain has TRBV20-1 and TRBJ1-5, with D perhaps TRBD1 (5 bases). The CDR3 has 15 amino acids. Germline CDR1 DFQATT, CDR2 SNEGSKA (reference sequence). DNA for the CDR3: TGCAGTGCTAGAGGGACGGGGCTTTTTAATCAGCCTCAGCATTTT. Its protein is CSARGTGLFNQPQHF.

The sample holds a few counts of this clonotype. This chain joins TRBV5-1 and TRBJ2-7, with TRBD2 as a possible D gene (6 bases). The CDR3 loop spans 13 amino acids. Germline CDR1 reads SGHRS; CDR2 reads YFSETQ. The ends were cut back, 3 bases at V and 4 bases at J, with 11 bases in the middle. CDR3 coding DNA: TGCGCCAGCAGCTCCTTGGCGGGGTACGAGCAGTACTTC. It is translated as CASSSLAGYEQYF.

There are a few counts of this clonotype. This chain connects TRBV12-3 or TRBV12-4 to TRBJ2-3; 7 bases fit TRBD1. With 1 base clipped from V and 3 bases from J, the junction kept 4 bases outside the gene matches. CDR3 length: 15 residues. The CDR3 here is CASSLGDSTTDTQYF. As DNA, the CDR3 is TGTGCCAGCAGTTTAGGGGACAGTACAACAGATACGCAGTATTTT.

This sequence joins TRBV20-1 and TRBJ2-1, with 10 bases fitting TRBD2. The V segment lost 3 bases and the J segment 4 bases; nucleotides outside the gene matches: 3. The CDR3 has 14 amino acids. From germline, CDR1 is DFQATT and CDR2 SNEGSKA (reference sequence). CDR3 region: CSARGLATYNEQFF. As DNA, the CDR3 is TGCAGTGCTAGGGGACTAGCGACATACAATGAGCAGTTCTTC.

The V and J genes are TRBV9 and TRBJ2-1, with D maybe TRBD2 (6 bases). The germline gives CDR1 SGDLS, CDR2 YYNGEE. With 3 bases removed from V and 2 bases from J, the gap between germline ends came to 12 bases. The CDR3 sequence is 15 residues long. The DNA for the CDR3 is TGTGCCAGCAGCGACCGGGACTTTCCCTACAATGAGCAGTTCTTC. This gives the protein CASSDRDFPYNEQFF.

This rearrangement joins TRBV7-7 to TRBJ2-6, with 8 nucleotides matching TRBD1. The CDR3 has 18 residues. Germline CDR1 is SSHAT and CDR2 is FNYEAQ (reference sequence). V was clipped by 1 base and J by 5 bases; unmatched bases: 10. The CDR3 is CASSLEARGLTRANVLTF. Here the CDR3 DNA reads TGTGCCAGCAGCTTAGAGGCCAGGGGGCTTACTAGGGCCAACGTCCTGACTTTC.

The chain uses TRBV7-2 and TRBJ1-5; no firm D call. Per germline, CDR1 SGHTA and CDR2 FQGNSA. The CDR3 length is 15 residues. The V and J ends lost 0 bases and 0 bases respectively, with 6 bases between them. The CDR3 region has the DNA TGTGCCAGCAGCTTAGCGCTTTATAGCAATCAGCCCCAGCATTTT. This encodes CASSLALYSNQPQHF. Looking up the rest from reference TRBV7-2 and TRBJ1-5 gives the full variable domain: GAGVSQSPSNKVTEKGKDVELRCDPISGHTALYWYRQSLGQGLEFLIYFQGNSAPDKSGLPSDRFSAERTGGSVSTLTIQRTQQEDSAVYLCASSLALYSNQPQHFGDGTRLSIL.